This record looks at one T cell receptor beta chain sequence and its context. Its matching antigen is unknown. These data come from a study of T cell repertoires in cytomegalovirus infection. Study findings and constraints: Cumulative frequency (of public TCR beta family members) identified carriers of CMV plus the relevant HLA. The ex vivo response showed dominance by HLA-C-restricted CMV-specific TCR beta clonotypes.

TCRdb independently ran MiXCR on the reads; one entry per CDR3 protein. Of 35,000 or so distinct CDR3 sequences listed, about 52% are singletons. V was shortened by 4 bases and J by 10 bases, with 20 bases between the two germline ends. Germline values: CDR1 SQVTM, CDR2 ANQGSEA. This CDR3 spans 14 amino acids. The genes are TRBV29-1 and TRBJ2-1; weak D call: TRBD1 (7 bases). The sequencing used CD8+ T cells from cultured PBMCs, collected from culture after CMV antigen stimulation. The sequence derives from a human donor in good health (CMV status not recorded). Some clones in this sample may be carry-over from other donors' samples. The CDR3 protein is CSVALLDRDWEQFF. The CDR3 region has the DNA TGCAGCGTTGCCCTACTCGACAGGGACTGGGAGCAGTTCTTC.